This TCR beta chain was profiled in a study of blood T cell repertoires in COVID-19. Across the study: PBMCs, B-cell-depleted T cells, or T cells were the source of the cDNA or gDNA that made up the material.

Germline-derived CDR1 and CDR2 are MDHEN and SYDVKM. This CDR3 contains 14 residues. V was trimmed by 6 bases and J by 4 bases, leaving 15 bases between them. Methods used by the authors: Estimation of nucleated cell counts was performed using reference gene primer amplification. Libraries were prepared by immunoSEQ multiplex PCR; TCRdb keeps only in-frame clonotypes and omits some of them. From that table come the V and J calls and clone size; the DNA was used to work out D and trimming. The sample records 70,000 or so clones, around 89% being singletons. This TCR was recovered from a woman aged 80 or over with active COVID-19. The specimen sequenced was peripheral blood. The chain combines TRBV28 with TRBJ1-1; D is possibly TRBD1 (5 bases). This CDR3 reads CASRRRVWSTEAFF. CDR3 nucleotide sequence: TGTGCCAGCAGGCGCAGGGTTTGGAGCACTGAAGCTTTCTTT. Full variable domain (rest looked up from reference TRBV28 and TRBJ1-1): DVKVTQSSRYLVKRTGEKVFLECVQDMDHENMFWYRQDPGLGLRLIYFSYDVKMKEKGDIPEGYSVSREKKERFSLILESASTNQTSMYLCASRRRVWSTEAFFGQGTRLTVV.